This TCR beta chain was sequenced during a study of cytomegalovirus exposure and HLA in healthy donors. Study-level results: An analysis done earlier found most TCR beta V segments productive about 87% or about 30% of the time.

For this clone: Its specificity is not known.

The PCR ran on 60 Vbeta and 13 Jbeta primers. The method was immunoSEQ multiplex PCR; TCRdb's version includes in-frame clones alone and lacks a portion of them. The data contain about 74,000 clones, more than 65% of them singletons. The sequence was obtained from a woman in her thirties or forties in good health and CMV-seropositive. Sample: PBMCs.

CDR3 coding DNA: TGCGCCAGCACCCTATCGACAGGGAACACTGAAGCTTTCTTT. It codes for CASTLSTGNTEAFF. This chain uses TRBV5-1 with TRBJ1-1; tentatively, D is TRBD1 (6 bases). Germline assignment: CDR1 SGHRS and CDR2 YFSETQ. This CDR3 contains 14 residues. Trimming cost V 6 bases and J 1 base, with 13 bases left between them.